The 27 T cell receptor beta chains given below trace back to one sample, sequenced in a study of blood T cells in healthy people across ages. With a J-beta primer mix and a sample-barcoded 5' primer, a second PCR ran about 7 to 12 cycles. TCRdb reprocessed the 5' RACE reads via MiXCR and lists one record per CDR3 protein. The repertoire consists of 650,000 to 1,000,000 distinct CDR3 sequences, with around half occurring once and the leading ten covering 15% to 20%. Material: blood. The receptor set was obtained from an elderly man in good health.

Comment on this clonotype: One end of the junction fails to match germline, which may point to a read error. The chain links TRBV20-1 to TRBJ2-3, with 10 bases matching TRBD1. The CDR3 covers 14 residues. Germline CDR1 and CDR2: DFQATT and SNEGSKA (reference sequence). CDR3 region: CSTRKTGGADTQYF. CDR3 nucleotides: TGCAGTACTAGAAAGACAGGGGGCGCAGATACGCAGTATTTT.

This clonotype was recorded at least ten times. The rearrangement uses TRBV10-2 and TRBJ2-3; 8 bases are shared with TRBD2. The CDR3 extends over 15 amino acids. Germline V gene data show CDR1 as WSHSY and CDR2 as SAAADI. With V trimmed by 8 bases and J by 8 bases, 15 bases remained unmatched. The CDR3 loop is CASSLAGGVEGTQYF. The CDR3 region has the DNA TGCGCCAGCTCTCTCGCGGGAGGAGTAGAGGGTACGCAGTATTTT.

This clonotype was counted only a few times. The chain joins TRBV27 to TRBJ2-1, with a possible D match to TRBD2 (5 bases). The CDR3 loop spans 14 amino acids. Trimming shortened V by 4 bases and J by 9 bases, and 16 bases separated the two germline ends. Looked up from germline, CDR1 is MNHEY and CDR2 is SMNVEV (reference sequence). CDR3 sequence: CASSSDSALGEQFF. The CDR3 region has the DNA TGTGCCAGCAGTTCGGACTCGGCCCTGGGTGAGCAGTTCTTC.

This clonotype was counted a few times. The chain joins TRBV30 to TRBJ2-1, with D possibly being TRBD1 (6 bases). CDR1 and CDR2 (germline): GTSNPN, SVGIG (reference sequence). The V and J ends lost 2 bases and 9 bases respectively, with 14 bases between them. The length of the CDR3 is 13 residues. CDR3 residues: CAWSPAGVVEQFF. For the CDR3, the DNA is TGTGCCTGGAGTCCGGCAGGGGTGGTTGAGCAGTTCTTC.

With regard to this clonotype: A much bigger clone sits one base away, suggesting this may be a read error. This chain connects TRBV12-3 or TRBV12-4 to TRBJ2-7; the D is unclear. This CDR3 has 12 residues. With 6 bases removed from V and 6 bases from J, the gap between germline ends came to 12 bases. CDR3 nucleotide sequence: TGTGCCAGCAGCAAAGGGCTGTTCGAGCAGTACTTC. Its protein is CASSKGLFEQYF.

The V gene is TRBV24-1, the J gene TRBJ2-5, with 7 bases aligning to TRBD1. With 11 bases clipped from V and 11 bases from J, the junction kept 16 bases outside the gene matches. The CDR3 runs 13 residues. Per the germline V gene, CDR1 is KGHDR and CDR2 is SFDVKD. CDR3 protein: CAIRRGQANEQYF. The CDR3 region has the DNA TGTGCCATCAGAAGGGGGCAGGCGAATGAGCAGTACTTC.

This clonotype was counted a few times. The genes are TRBV9 and TRBJ2-3, with 14 bases matching TRBD2. The CDR3 has 17 amino acids. J was trimmed by 5 bases and V by 0 bases; bases with no gene match: 5. Germline V lookup: CDR1 SGDLS, CDR2 YYNGEE. CDR3 amino acids: CASSVGVTSGREDTQYF. CDR3 sequence (DNA): TGTGCCAGCAGCGTAGGAGTGACTAGCGGGAGGGAAGATACGCAGTATTTT.

This chain uses TRBV10-3 with TRBJ2-7; no definite D call. The germline CDR1 and CDR2 sequences are ENHRY and SYGVKD. Trimming left V 11 bases short and J 2 bases short, with 7 bases between. The length of the CDR3 is 10 residues. CDR3 in DNA: TGTGCCTCCCGTCCCTACGAGCAGTACTTC. It specifies CASRPYEQYF.

This clonotype was picked up a small number of times. The J gene is TRBJ2-1, the V gene TRBV5-1; 11 nucleotides agree with TRBD1. The CDR3 consists of 16 residues. Germline V gene data show CDR1 as SGHRS and CDR2 as YFSETQ. Losses at the gene ends were 2 bases for V and 6 bases for J; bases not matched to a gene: 7. This chain's CDR3 is CASSLDPGQGGNEQFF. As DNA, the CDR3 is TGCGCCAGCAGCTTAGACCCGGGACAGGGGGGCAATGAGCAGTTCTTC.

Points on this clonotype: It may be a read error: a sequence one base away is much more abundant. This chain's CDR3 is CSGGLAYNEQFF. CDR3 nucleotide sequence: TGCAGCGGTGGACTAGCCTACAATGAGCAGTTCTTC. The V call is TRBV29-1, the J call TRBJ2-1, with 7 bases lining up with TRBD2. CDR1 and CDR2 from the germline V gene are SQVTM and ANQGSEA. The V gene end was trimmed by 7 bases and the J gene end by 2 bases; junction bases not matched to a gene: 2. The CDR3 totals 12 residues.

V gene TRBV12-3 or TRBV12-4 combines with J gene TRBJ1-5, with a tentative D call TRBD1 (5 bases). There are 15 residues in the CDR3. V was clipped by 4 bases and J by 3 bases, with 13 bases between them. The CDR3 sequence: CASSWGNMLNQPQHF. Written as DNA, the CDR3 is TGTGCCAGCAGTTGGGGCAACATGCTCAATCAGCCCCAGCATTTT.

The rearrangement uses TRBV29-1 and TRBJ2-3; the D gene is possibly TRBD2 (6 bases). V was cut by 7 bases and J by 11 bases, with 16 bases left in between. Germline CDR1 SQVTM, CDR2 ANQGSEA. This CDR3 comprises 11 residues. The CDR3 sequence is CSGRLQGGQYF. The CDR3 DNA sequence: TGCAGCGGCCGCTTGCAGGGAGGGCAGTATTTT.

The chain links TRBV20-1 to TRBJ2-7; the D call may be TRBD1 or TRBD2 (5 bases each). Trimming pared 6 bases from V and 3 bases from J, leaving 24 bases between. Germline CDR1 DFQATT, CDR2 SNEGSKA (reference sequence). The CDR3 covers 16 residues. The CDR3, as DNA: TGCAGTGCCAAACCTAGAATCTGGGGGTATAACTACGAGCAGTACTTC. Translating gives CSAKPRIWGYNYEQYF.

This clonotype was picked up one time. The rearrangement joins TRBV5-5 to TRBJ2-1; D is perhaps TRBD2 (6 bases). CDR1 SGHKS and CDR2 YYEKEE come from the germline V gene (reference sequence). V dropped 3 bases and J dropped 8 bases, with 18 bases sitting between them. The CDR3 extends over 15 amino acids. CDR3 DNA sequence: TGTGCCAGCAGCTCGACTAGAGGGGCTGGGTATGAGCAGTTCTTC. Translating it yields CASSSTRGAGYEQFF.

The V gene is TRBV12-3 or TRBV12-4, the J gene TRBJ2-7; 11 bases align to TRBD2. This CDR3 is built from 16 residues. Losses at the gene ends were 3 bases for V and 4 bases for J; bases not matched to a gene: 8. CDR3 in amino acids: CASSFIGLAGGYEQYF. The CDR3 DNA sequence: TGTGCCAGCAGTTTTATTGGGCTAGCGGGAGGTTACGAGCAGTACTTC.

This clonotype has just a few counts. The chain combines TRBV12-3 or TRBV12-4 with TRBJ1-2; no firm D call. With 0 bases removed from V and 8 bases from J, the gap between germline ends came to 7 bases. This CDR3 region has 12 residues. The CDR3 DNA follows: TGTGCCAGCAGTTTAGCGCGGAGCGGCTACACCTTC. Translating it yields CASSLARSGYTF.

This clonotype was detected only a few times. The rearrangement links TRBV11-2 to TRBJ2-1, with D possibly being TRBD1 or TRBD2 (6 bases each). CDR3 length: 13 residues. V was trimmed by 3 bases and J by 10 bases, leaving 13 bases between them. CDR1 and CDR2 (germline): SGHAT, FQNNGV. The CDR3 sequence: CASSFFDGGEQFF. CDR3 coding DNA: TGTGCCAGCAGCTTCTTCGACGGGGGCGAGCAGTTCTTC.

About this clonotype: A read error is possible here, since a much larger clone lies one base away. Since no conserved phenylalanine or tryptophan closes the CDR3, a read error is the likely cause. CDR3 DNA: TGTGCCAGCAGCTTAGGCACAGGGCTTGAGACCCAGTACGTC. It encodes CASSLGTGLETQYV. This chain links TRBV7-9 with TRBJ2-5; D is possibly TRBD1 (6 bases). Germline-derived CDR1 and CDR2 are SEHNR and FQNEAQ (reference sequence). Trimming removed 1 base from V and 5 bases from J, with 11 bases in between. The CDR3 has 14 residues.

This chain joins TRBV4-1 and TRBJ2-1; D gene uncertain. The germline V and J ends were trimmed by 2 bases and 10 bases, with 15 bases remaining between them. The CDR3 loop spans 14 amino acids. The germline V gene encodes CDR1 MGHRA and CDR2 YSYEKL. The CDR3 protein is CASSQPSRAREQFF. CDR3 in DNA: TGCGCCAGCAGCCAACCAAGCCGGGCCCGGGAGCAGTTCTTC.

This clonotype was counted a few times. The chain links TRBV5-1 to TRBJ2-7, with a weak D call TRBD2 (6 bases). Trimming pared 4 bases from V and 3 bases from J, leaving 17 bases between. Germline V gives CDR1 SGHRS, CDR2 YFSETQ. This CDR3 has 15 residues. CDR3 amino acids: CASSLLAEGGYEQYF. CDR3 nucleotide sequence: TGCGCCAGCAGCCTATTAGCGGAGGGAGGCTACGAGCAGTACTTC.

The rearrangement links TRBV29-1 to TRBJ2-1, with D possibly being TRBD1 (5 bases). CDR1 SQVTM and CDR2 ANQGSEA come from the germline V gene. This CDR3 has 14 amino acids. With 0 bases removed from V and 6 bases from J, the gap between germline ends came to 12 bases. The CDR3 nucleotides read TGCAGCGTTGAAGAATCAGGGAAGGGCAATGAGCAGTTCTTC. Its translation: CSVEESGKGNEQFF.

The rearrangement uses TRBV20-1 and TRBJ1-4; D might be TRBD1 (5 bases). From germline, CDR1 is DFQATT and CDR2 SNEGSKA (reference sequence). The CDR3 loop spans 12 amino acids. With 6 bases removed from V and 3 bases from J, the gap between germline ends came to 8 bases. In DNA, the CDR3 is TGCAGTGCGGGACGGGCTAATGAAAAACTGTTTTTT. It codes for CSAGRANEKLFF.

V usage is TRBV29-1 and J usage is TRBJ1-1; D perhaps matches TRBD1 (5 bases). V was pared by 6 bases and J by 0 bases, with 11 bases between. The germline V gene has CDR1 SQVTM and CDR2 ANQGSEA. The CDR3 runs to 13 residues. The CDR3 DNA follows: TGCAGCGTGGCGGGACCCATGAACACTGAAGCTTTCTTT. Its translation: CSVAGPMNTEAFF.

This clonotype was detected many times. The chain carries TRBV6-2 or TRBV6-3 and TRBJ2-3; perhaps TRBD1 as D (5 bases). This CDR3 contains 18 residues. Trimming shortened V by 1 base and J by 0 bases, and 17 bases separated the two germline ends. The germline V gene has CDR1 MNHEY and CDR2 SVGEGT. The CDR3 DNA sequence: TGTGCCAGCAGTTACTACCTTCGGCCCAGGGATAGCACAGATACGCAGTATTTT. This codes for CASSYYLRPRDSTDTQYF.

For this clonotype: Sequence at one end of the junction differs from germline and may be a read error. The chain has TRBV12-3 or TRBV12-4 and TRBJ2-7; D is unresolved. The J call is in doubt because the DNA end fits TRBJ2-5 better. The CDR3 is 11 amino acids. CDR3 sequence: CTSSLAETQYF. CDR3 DNA: TGTACCAGCAGTTTGGCAGAGACCCAGTACTTC.

This clonotype came up a few times. The gene calls are TRBV12-3 or TRBV12-4 and TRBJ2-7; 8 bases line up with TRBD2. The CDR3 is made up of 14 amino acids. Trimming removed 6 bases from V and 0 bases from J; junction bases left unmatched: 4. Here the CDR3 reads CASRQGTSSYEQYF. The CDR3 DNA is TGTGCCAGCAGACAAGGGACTAGCTCCTACGAGCAGTACTTC.

The chain employs TRBV6-6 and TRBJ1-2; D is possibly TRBD1 (6 bases). The CDR3 runs 15 residues. Germline CDR1 MNHNY, CDR2 SVGAGI (reference sequence). V dropped 0 bases and J dropped 4 bases, with 12 bases sitting between them. CDR3 nucleotides: TGTGCCAGCAGTTACTCCCCAGGGGTCCGCTATGGCTACACCTTC. Its translation: CASSYSPGVRYGYTF.